This T cell receptor beta chain originates from a study of response to subunit inactivated influenza vaccine. Regarding the study as a whole: A suggestion made by the authors is that each seasonal influenza vaccination recruits few new T cells.

The germline V and J ends were trimmed by 0 bases and 4 bases, with 10 bases remaining between them. The CDR3 loop spans 15 amino acids. The V gene's germline CDR1 is LGHDT and CDR2 YNNKEL (reference sequence). TCRdb independently ran MiXCR on the RT-PCR reads; one entry per CDR3 protein. The sample holds around 530,000 distinct CDR3 sequences, about 17% seen once. This clonotype was observed a few times. Its specificity is unknown. The material was CD4+ T cells sorted from PBMCs, obtained less than 25 months after vaccination. This receptor was obtained from a man between 45 and 75 years old who received an inactivated influenza vaccine. The chain employs TRBV3-1 and TRBJ2-1; D may be TRBD1 (6 bases). As DNA, the CDR3 is TGTGCCAGCAGCCAAGACCCGACAGGTTACAATGAGCAGTTCTTC. Protein: CASSQDPTGYNEQFF.